What follows describes a single TCR beta chain. V shed 2 bases and J shed 3 bases, with 11 bases lying between them. Germline CDR1 MNHEY, CDR2 SMNVEV (reference sequence). The CDR3 length is 15 residues. This entry belongs to a study of blood T cell repertoires in COVID-19. Study at large: Some COVID-19 samples were acute and others convalescent; all came from the United States, Italy and Spain. The cDNA or gDNA used as material had been derived from T cells, B-cell-depleted T cells, or PBMCs.

Authors' data handling: Reference gene primer amplification yielded estimated nucleated cell counts. The protocol was immunoSEQ multiplex PCR, while the TCRdb copy is restricted to in-frame clones and leaves out a portion. That table supplies the V and J calls and clone size; D and trimming were determined from the DNA. The sample lists under 200,000 clones, around nine tenths seen once, with 3% to 4% in the top ten. The sequenced material came from peripheral blood. The TCR comes from a man between 65 and 85 years old with acute or convalescent COVID-19. The chain couples TRBV27 to TRBJ2-1, with D unclear. This chain's CDR3 is CASSLSHPNYNEQFF. The CDR3 region has the DNA TGTGCCAGCAGTTTAAGTCACCCTAACTACAATGAGCAGTTCTTC.